This T cell receptor beta chain is drawn from a study of long-term antiretroviral therapy in people with HIV. The sample holds one count of this clone. Its antigen is not identified. Study-wide results and caveats: Even long-term ART left TRB diversity below transplant donor controls, despite gains. No data were available on ART adherence, viral resistance or therapy changes. Repertoires looked antigen-experienced, with only a slight naive shift after ART.

The libraries were made with immunoSEQ v3.0 at survey level. Sequencing was directed toward about 40,000-55,000 T-cell genomes in each sample. Profiling relied on immunoSEQ multiplex PCR, and the TCRdb table lists in-frame clones only, not all of them. The repertoire includes about 14,000 clones, around 90% of them detected once, and roughly 11% sits in the top ten. The specimen comprised unsorted PBMCs, sampled 6.2 years after starting antiretroviral therapy. This receptor was obtained from a man between 35 and 55 years old with HIV.

The CDR3 region is CASSPVHSRQETQYF. The CDR3, as DNA: TGTGCCAGCAGCCCTGTCCACTCTAGACAAGAGACCCAGTACTTC. The gene calls are TRBV7-2 and TRBJ2-5; D unresolved. The germline V gene has CDR1 SGHTA and CDR2 FQGNSA. Trimming stripped 5 bases from V and 2 bases from J, with 15 bases between. This CDR3 has 15 amino acids.